This T cell receptor beta chain was documented in a study of human T cells and chemical hapten exposure. The V gene's germline CDR1 is DFQATT and CDR2 SNEGSKA (reference sequence). This CDR3 has 16 amino acids. Trimming cost V 4 bases and J 0 bases; bases outside gene matches: 10. Attachment of unique molecular identifiers to individual cDNA molecules was performed in the library. TCRdb re-analysed the RACE reads in MiXCR, keeping a single row per CDR3 protein. The data contain some 82,000 distinct CDR3 sequences, around a tenth of them singletons. Time point noted: patch test 1, 2 weeks after DPC sensitization. The treatment: therapeutic diphenylcyclopropenone sensitization with weekly scalp DPC.

The sequences come from whole blood, collected in connection with sensitization to the hapten diphenylcyclopropenone (DPC). The sequence was collected from a woman between 45 and 60 years old with alopecia areata. Some clones in this sample may be carry-over from other donors' samples. This chain uses TRBV20-1 with TRBJ2-7; 9 bases are shared with TRBD2. Here the CDR3 reads CSAKLAGGRNSYEQYF. DNA for the CDR3: TGCAGTGCTAAACTAGCGGGCGGAAGGAACTCCTACGAGCAGTACTTC.